The 27 T cell receptor beta chains listed next were all sequenced from one sample in a study of control samples from healthy donors and cancer patients. The data were produced by immunoSEQ multiplex PCR, yet TCRdb's version contains in-frame clones alone and is incomplete. The table has 100,000 to 150,000 clones, more than 75% seen once; the top ten hold about 1.8%. The sample consisted of blood. The receptors come from a man aged 18-30 years in good health.

V gene TRBV7-2 combines with J gene TRBJ2-5; D tentatively reads TRBD1 or TRBD2 (6 bases each). Trimming took off 5 bases at V and 6 bases at J, with 19 bases between the two ends. Per the germline V gene, CDR1 is SGHTA and CDR2 is FQGNSA. The CDR3 covers 15 residues. The CDR3 nucleotides read TGTGCCAGCAGCCGCGAGGGGGGATATGGAAAGACCCAGTACTTC. The encoded protein is CASSREGGYGKTQYF.

The count of this clone is one. This chain connects TRBV7-9 to TRBJ1-5, with D unclear. Germline CDR1 reads SEHNR; CDR2 reads FQNEAQ (reference sequence). The CDR3 runs to 14 residues. V was clipped by 3 bases and J by 5 bases, with 11 bases between them. Here the CDR3 DNA reads TGTGCCAGCAGCTTTTACAGCGAAGATCAGCCCCAGCATTTT. This codes for CASSFYSEDQPQHF.

The rearrangement joins TRBV6-6 to TRBJ1-4; 7 bases line up with TRBD1. The trim removed 2 bases at V and 7 bases at J, leaving 4 bases unmatched. This CDR3 is built from 14 residues. From germline, CDR1 is MNHNY and CDR2 SVGAGI (reference sequence). Here the CDR3 DNA reads TGTGCCAGCAGTTACAGGGGGCTTCGTGAAAAACTGTTTTTT. Translation: CASSYRGLREKLFF.

This chain uses TRBV28 with TRBJ1-5, with D possibly being TRBD1 (6 bases). This CDR3 spans 14 amino acids. Trimming left V 10 bases short and J 5 bases short, with 18 bases between. Per the germline V gene, CDR1 is MDHEN and CDR2 is SYDVKM. CDR3 protein: CATDAGGRDQPQHF. CDR3 nucleotides: TGTGCCACCGACGCCGGGGGGCGAGATCAGCCCCAGCATTTT.

The chain carries TRBV14 and TRBJ2-1, with 12 bases identical to TRBD2. Looked up from germline, CDR1 is SGHDN and CDR2 is FVKESK. The CDR3 has 15 amino acids. With V trimmed by 4 bases and J by 7 bases, 5 bases remained unmatched. As DNA, the CDR3 is TGTGCCAGCAGCCTAGAACTAGCGGGAGGAAATGAGCAGTTCTTC. Its protein is CASSLELAGGNEQFF.

The chain links TRBV6-2 or TRBV6-3 to TRBJ1-6; 7 bases line up with TRBD1. In germline, CDR1 is MNHEY, CDR2 SVGEGT. V was clipped by 6 bases and J by 11 bases; unmatched bases: 10. This CDR3 region has 14 residues. The CDR3 reads CASSFPGGMAPLHF. The CDR3 DNA is TGTGCCAGCAGCTTCCCAGGGGGAATGGCACCCCTCCACTTT.

This clone was seen once. The chain is built from TRBV7-8 and TRBJ1-6; 8 bases map to TRBD1. The CDR3 is 16 amino acids. Losses at the gene ends were 0 bases for V and 13 bases for J; bases not matched to a gene: 11. The germline V gene has CDR1 SGHVS and CDR2 FQNEAQ. The CDR3 region has the DNA TGTGCCAGCAGCTTAGCGGTCAGGGGGCCTGTATTTCCCCTCCACTTT. Protein sequence: CASSLAVRGPVFPLHF.

The chain uses TRBV4-1 and TRBJ1-6, with unresolved D. V lost 0 bases to trimming and J lost 8 bases, with 11 bases between them. CDR3 length equals 15 residues. The germline gives CDR1 MGHRA, CDR2 YSYEKL. The CDR3 DNA reads as TGCGCCAGCAGCCAAGAGAAGGGTCCGTATTCACCCCTCCACTTT. Amino acid sequence: CASSQEKGPYSPLHF.

This chain joins TRBV24-1 and TRBJ2-5; D unresolved. Trimming removed 4 bases at V and 6 bases at J, with 5 bases between. Germline V gene lookup returns CDR1 KGHDR and CDR2 SFDVKD. The CDR3 length is 11 residues. The CDR3 sequence is CATSDFQTQYF. DNA for the CDR3: TGTGCCACCAGTGACTTCCAGACCCAGTACTTC.

The genes are TRBV5-1 and TRBJ2-3; TRBD1 aligns across 7 bases. Germline CDR1 and CDR2: SGHRS and YFSETQ. The CDR3 is made up of 16 amino acids. Trimming at V came to 0 bases and at J to 0 bases, leaving 4 bases not matched to a gene. Here the CDR3 DNA reads TGCGCCAGCAGCTTGGAAGGGGGCGGGAGCACAGATACGCAGTATTTT. Its translation is CASSLEGGGSTDTQYF.

This sequence joins TRBV7-3 and TRBJ1-1; D ambiguous. Germline V CDR1 and CDR2: SGHTA, FQGTGA. Trimming left V 3 bases short and J 7 bases short, with 12 bases between. This CDR3 is built from 13 residues. CDR3 in amino acids: CASSLGQKNEAFF. The CDR3 region has the DNA TGTGCCAGCAGCTTGGGTCAGAAGAATGAAGCTTTCTTT. The complete variable domain, with remaining parts taken from reference TRBV7-3 and TRBJ1-1, reads GAGVSQTPSNKVTEKGKYVELRCDPISGHTALYWYRQSLGQGPEFLIYFQGTGAADDSGLPNDRFFAVRPEGSVSTLKIQRTERGDSAVYLCASSLGQKNEAFFGQGTRLTVV.

The chain employs TRBV7-2 and TRBJ1-4; possibly TRBD1 for D (5 bases). The V end lost 3 bases, the J end lost 5 bases, and 19 bases lay between the germline ends. The germline CDR1 and CDR2 sequences are SGHTA and FQGNSA. This CDR3 is built from 17 residues. The CDR3 loop reads CASSLASGAGWNEKLFF. In DNA, the CDR3 is TGTGCCAGCAGCTTGGCATCGGGAGCAGGGTGGAATGAAAAACTGTTTTTT.

The chain combines TRBV27 with TRBJ2-5, with TRBD2 matching 13 bases. Germline-derived CDR1 and CDR2 are MNHEY and SMNVEV (reference sequence). V shed 3 bases, J shed 2 bases, and the junction held 15 bases outside the gene matches. The CDR3 runs to 20 residues. Here the CDR3 reads CASSFVGLAGLPYFQETQYF. The CDR3 DNA reads TGTGCCAGCAGTTTCGTGGGACTAGCGGGACTTCCTTATTTTCAAGAGACCCAGTACTTC.

This clone was seen only once. The chain joins TRBV7-2 to TRBJ2-7; D unresolved. CDR3 size: 13 residues. V was clipped by 0 bases and J by 2 bases, with 5 bases between them. The germline V gene has CDR1 SGHTA and CDR2 FQGNSA. The CDR3 sequence is CASSLAGTYEQYF. CDR3 nucleotide sequence: TGTGCCAGCAGCTTAGCAGGGACCTACGAGCAGTACTTC.

This clone has more than one count but fewer than ten. V and J are TRBV28 and TRBJ1-5; the D gene is possibly TRBD1 (5 bases). Germline CDR1 and CDR2: MDHEN and SYDVKM. There are 13 residues in the CDR3. V gave up 7 bases and J gave up 7 bases, with 14 bases separating them. The DNA for the CDR3 is TGTGCCAGCACCGACTTGGGGGGACAGCCCCAGCATTTT. Translated: CASTDLGGQPQHF.

The chain couples TRBV28 to TRBJ2-3, with 14 bases matching TRBD2. This CDR3 has 20 residues. Germline CDR1 MDHEN, CDR2 SYDVKM. V was pared by 5 bases and J by 4 bases, with 17 bases of the junction left unmatched. The CDR3 DNA reads as TGTGCCAGCAGTCGACCCTCTGAGACTAGCGGGAGGGCCAGAGCAGATACGCAGTATTTT. This sequence encodes CASSRPSETSGRARADTQYF.

The chain employs TRBV4-1 and TRBJ1-1; the match to TRBD1 covers 9 bases. Germline assignment: CDR1 MGHRA and CDR2 YSYEKL. This CDR3 region has 18 residues. The ends lost 1 base at V and 1 base at J; junction bases unmatched: 10. CDR3 nucleotide sequence: TGCGCCAGCAGCCAAGGACGGGACAGGGAAAAGTGGAACACTGAAGCTTTCTTT. It encodes CASSQGRDREKWNTEAFF.

The chain couples TRBV6-4 to TRBJ1-5; D gene unclear. The germline V and J ends were trimmed by 5 bases and 6 bases, with 14 bases remaining between them. CDR3 length: 14 residues. Germline assignment: CDR1 MRHNA and CDR2 SNTAGT. The CDR3 loop reads CASSPDGVRQPQHF. The CDR3 region has the DNA TGTGCCAGCAGTCCGGACGGTGTACGTCAGCCCCAGCATTTT.

V and J are TRBV6-5 and TRBJ2-3; D is uncertain. The V end lost 11 bases, the J end lost 2 bases, and 17 bases lay between the germline ends. The germline V gene has CDR1 MNHEY and CDR2 SVGAGI. This CDR3 is built from 14 residues. The CDR3 sequence: CACRRTQDTDTQYF. For the CDR3, the DNA is TGTGCCTGCCGACGTACCCAGGACACAGATACGCAGTATTTT.

The rearrangement links TRBV7-9 to TRBJ1-5; 7 positions match TRBD1. Germline CDR1 reads SEHNR; CDR2 reads FQNEAQ (reference sequence). Trimming cost V 5 bases and J 1 base; bases outside gene matches: 5. The CDR3 has 15 amino acids. CDR3 bases: TGTGCCAGCAGCGATGGACAGGTGAGCAATCAGCCCCAGCATTTT. This encodes CASSDGQVSNQPQHF.

V gene TRBV7-3 combines with J gene TRBJ1-2, with D possibly TRBD1 on 5 matching bases. Between the trimmed V and J ends, which lost 5 bases and 8 bases, there was a span of 18 bases. There are 14 residues in the CDR3. CDR1 and CDR2 from the germline V gene are SGHTA and FQGTGA. The CDR3 coding sequence is TGTGCCAGCAGCAGTCCCGGGACCTACTGGGGCTACACCTTC. Protein product: CASSSPGTYWGYTF.

CDR3: CASSLVVNQPQHF. The DNA of the CDR3 is TGTGCCAGCAGCTTAGTAGTCAATCAGCCCCAGCATTTT. The chain combines TRBV7-2 with TRBJ1-5; D unclear. V was cut by 1 base and J by 3 bases, with 4 bases left in between. Per the germline V gene, CDR1 is SGHTA and CDR2 is FQGNSA. The CDR3 length is 13 residues.

The chain couples TRBV29-1 to TRBJ1-2; D ambiguous. V was trimmed by 4 bases and J by 14 bases, leaving 11 bases between them. Germline V gene lookup returns CDR1 SQVTM and CDR2 ANQGSEA. CDR3 size: 9 residues. CDR3 coding DNA: TGCAGCGTTGGTAGCAGCGAGACCTTC. As protein: CSVGSSETF.

The chain employs TRBV2 and TRBJ2-7; 8 bases line up with TRBD2. CDR1 and CDR2 (germline): SNHLY, FYNNEI. J gave up 0 bases and V 0 bases, and 10 bases lay outside the gene matches. The CDR3 has 18 amino acids. The CDR3 is CASSEADRMTSASYEQYF. Written as DNA, the CDR3 is TGTGCCAGCAGTGAAGCCGACAGGATGACTAGCGCCTCCTACGAGCAGTACTTC.

The V call is TRBV7-3, the J call TRBJ2-1, with D possibly matching TRBD1 (6 bases). CDR1 is SGHTA, CDR2 FQGTGA, per germline. V lost 4 bases and J lost 10, with 14 bases in between. There are 13 residues in the CDR3. The CDR3 DNA follows: TGTGCCAGCAGCTCGGTTAGGGGGAAGGAGCAGTTCTTC. This encodes CASSSVRGKEQFF.

The chain carries TRBV18 and TRBJ2-1; no reliable D call. Trimming removed 4 bases at V and 2 bases at J, with 12 bases between. Per germline, CDR1 KGHSH and CDR2 LQKENI. The CDR3 totals 15 residues. CDR3 sequence: CASSRSSPAYNEQFF. The CDR3 nucleotides are TGTGCCAGCTCACGGTCATCCCCAGCCTACAATGAGCAGTTCTTC.

The rearrangement joins TRBV19 to TRBJ1-5; unclear D gene. The CDR3 runs 12 residues. With 7 bases removed from V and 8 bases from J, the gap between germline ends came to 12 bases. Germline V gene sequence: CDR1 LNHDA, CDR2 SQIVND (reference sequence). Here the CDR3 reads CASTLSSEPQHF. The CDR3 DNA reads as TGTGCCAGTACCCTCTCCAGTGAGCCCCAGCATTTT.